The 2 T cell receptor beta chains listed next were all sequenced from one sample in a study of identical twins. Each CDR3 protein gets one entry after TCRdb re-called the 5' RACE reads with MiXCR. There are roughly 230,000 distinct CDR3 sequences in the sample; about 8.5% occur only once, and approximately 3% lies in the top ten. The same data also contributed to another study, on yellow fever vaccine responses in identical twins.

Sequencing input: CD8+ T cells sorted from blood. Receptors were obtained from a young woman in good health.

This clonotype was seen a few times. The rearrangement links TRBV6-5 to TRBJ2-6, with D uncertain. V was cut by 4 bases and J by 0 bases, with 10 bases left in between. The CDR3 runs 16 residues. In germline, CDR1 is MNHEY, CDR2 SVGAGI. Here the CDR3 reads CASSFIMTSGANVLTF. The CDR3 nucleotides read TGTGCCAGCAGTTTTATCATGACCTCTGGGGCCAACGTCCTGACTTTC.

The sample holds many counts of this clonotype. CDR3 coding DNA: TGCGCAAGCGGGGAGGGGCGGACAGATACGCAGTATTTT. Protein product: CASGEGRTDTQYF. The V and J genes are TRBV4-1 and TRBJ2-3; 7 positions agree with TRBD2. The germline V gene has CDR1 MGHRA and CDR2 YSYEKL. The CDR3 covers 13 residues.